These T cell receptor beta chains were read from a single sample in a study of T cells in Graves' hyperthyroidism and ophthalmopathy. TCRdb redid the calling of the multiplex PCR reads with MiXCR, one entry per CDR3 protein. The top ten hold roughly 4.3% of the sample, which has hundreds of thousands of distinct CDR3 sequences, over 12% seen once. Sequencing input: blood. The source is a woman aged 40 to 55 with Graves' ophthalmopathy. The CDR3 runs from the conserved cysteine through the conserved F or W. The D gene is left open where the match is weak. Only some rows state a clone size, as once, few, many or a class for expanded clones.

d_gene	len	j_gene	abundance	v_gene	CDR3aa	CDR3nt
TRBD1	15	TRBJ1-1	few	TRBV28	CATLPGQGAPAEAFF	TGTGCCACCCTGCCGGGACAGGGGGCGCCCGCTGAAGCTTTCTTT
TRBD2	14	TRBJ2-7	many	TRBV30	CAWRPGGVRYEQYF	TGTGCCTGGAGACCCGGGGGGGTCCGCTACGAGCAGTACTTC
TRBD1	15	TRBJ2-5	many	TRBV9	CASSVGTGDSETQYF	TGTGCCAGCAGCGTAGGGACAGGGGATTCGGAGACCCAGTACTTC
TRBD2	14	TRBJ2-7	few	TRBV7-9	CASSKLAGPYEQYF	TGTGCCAGCAGCAAACTAGCGGGGCCCTACGAGCAGTACTTC
-	17	TRBJ2-5	many	TRBV15	CATSRDGTGHGQETQYF	TGTGCCACCAGCAGAGATGGGACCGGACACGGCCAAGAGACCCAGTACTTC
TRBD2	15	TRBJ2-7	-	TRBV20-1	CSARPLAGGPYEQYF	TGCAGTGCTAGACCCCTAGCGGGAGGGCCCTACGAGCAGTACTTC
-	15	TRBJ1-1	-	TRBV5-1	CASSAFEGVSTEAFF	TGCGCCAGCAGCGCTTTTGAGGGGGTGAGCACTGAAGCTTTCTTT
-	13	TRBJ2-7	many	TRBV12-5	CASGPRPNYEQYF	TGTGCTAGTGGCCCCCGACCCAATTACGAGCAGTACTTC
TRBD2	19	TRBJ2-4	few	TRBV11-2	CASSSPQGLTGGPSNIQYF	TGTGCCAGCAGCTCCCCGCAGGGGCTCACGGGAGGGCCCTCGAACATTCAGTACTTC
TRBD1	15	TRBJ1-5	many	TRBV6-2/TRBV6-3	CASSSSQGAYQPQHF	TGTGCCAGCAGTTCTTCACAGGGGGCCTATCAGCCCCAGCATTTT
TRBD2	16	TRBJ2-5	-	TRBV4-1	CASSQDGVAGVETQYF	TGCGCCAGCAGCCAAGATGGGGTAGCGGGAGTTGAGACCCAGTACTTC
TRBD2	16	TRBJ2-5	once	TRBV4-2	CASSPDTSGGKETQYF	TGTGCCAGCAGCCCAGATACGTCGGGAGGGAAAGAGACCCAGTACTTC
TRBD2	17	TRBJ2-5	few	TRBV11-2	CASSLEPGLAFRSTQYF	TGTGCCAGCAGCTTAGAACCGGGACTAGCGTTTAGGTCGACCCAGTACTTC
-	12	TRBJ1-3	many	TRBV10-3	CAISGGGNTIYF	TGTGCCATCAGTGGAGGCGGAAACACCATATATTTT
-	14	TRBJ1-2	many	TRBV2	CASRGGLTNYGYTF	TGTGCCAGCAGGGGAGGACTCACTAACTATGGCTACACCTTC
-	13	TRBJ2-7	many	TRBV29-1	CSVEYRERNEQYF	TGCAGCGTTGAGTACAGGGAAAGAAACGAGCAGTACTTC
-	15	TRBJ2-2	few	TRBV11-3	CASSLDQLPTGELFF	TGTGCCAGCAGCTTAGATCAGCTCCCCACCGGGGAGCTGTTTTTT
TRBD1	16	TRBJ2-2	many	TRBV6-1	CASRPPGTGAAGELFF	TGTGCCAGCAGGCCTCCCGGGACAGGGGCGGCCGGGGAGCTGTTTTTT
-	15	TRBJ1-2	few	TRBV5-1	CASSFEGALNYGYTF	TGCGCCAGCAGCTTTGAAGGGGCCCTAAACTATGGCTACACCTTC
TRBD1	14	TRBJ2-7	-	TRBV29-1	CSVARGQEGYEQYF	TGCAGCGTCGCACGGGGACAGGAGGGCTACGAGCAGTACTTC
TRBD1	15	TRBJ2-7	-	TRBV30	CAWSGYRGPTNEQYF	TGTGCCTGGAGTGGATACAGGGGGCCTACAAACGAGCAGTACTTC
TRBD1	14	TRBJ2-7	many	TRBV19	CASSRGGQGYEQYF	TGTGCCAGTAGTAGGGGCGGACAGGGCTACGAGCAGTACTTC
-	15	TRBJ1-1	many	TRBV5-5	CASSLFHTRNTEAFF	TGTGCCAGCAGCTTGTTTCACACAAGGAACACTGAAGCTTTCTTT
-	11	TRBJ2-7	many	TRBV28	CASLDNYEQYF	TGTGCCAGCCTAGATAACTACGAGCAGTACTTC
TRBD1	14	TRBJ2-7	-	TRBV20-1	CSARVGQGAYEQYF	TGCAGTGCTAGGGTGGGTCAGGGGGCTTACGAGCAGTACTTC
TRBD2	14	TRBJ2-1	many	TRBV7-6	CASSPAGGIDEQFF	TGTGCCAGCAGCCCCGCGGGGGGCATCGATGAGCAGTTCTTC
TRBD1	15	TRBJ1-1	many	TRBV12-3/TRBV12-4	CASSLWQGADTEAFF	TGTGCCAGCAGTTTATGGCAGGGGGCAGACACTGAAGCTTTCTTT
-	15	TRBJ2-7	few	TRBV27	CASRLSSSPHYEQYF	TGTGCCAGCCGACTTTCCTCTAGCCCCCACTACGAGCAGTACTTC
-	14	TRBJ1-1	-	TRBV14	CASSQPGRNTEAFF	TGTGCCAGCAGCCAACCCGGGCGGAACACTGAAGCTTTCTTT
-	14	TRBJ1-1	few	TRBV4-3	CASSQDRVATEAFF	TGCGCCAGCAGCCAAGATCGGGTTGCTACTGAAGCTTTCTTT
TRBD1	15	TRBJ2-5	once	TRBV7-9	CASSRIRDRFETQYF	TGTGCCAGCAGTCGGATCCGGGACAGGTTCGAGACCCAGTACTTC
TRBD2	17	TRBJ2-5	many	TRBV12-3/TRBV12-4	CASRGTSGRAWQETQYF	TGTGCCAGCAGGGGGACTAGCGGGAGGGCATGGCAAGAGACCCAGTACTTC
TRBD2	15	TRBJ2-2	many	TRBV15	CATSTAGLAGGELFF	TGTGCCACCAGCACCGCCGGACTAGCTGGCGGGGAGCTGTTTTTT
TRBD1	16	TRBJ1-6	many	TRBV2	CASSRGPSSYNSPLHF	TGTGCCAGTAGTAGGGGGCCGAGCTCCTATAATTCACCCCTCCACTTT